This is a list of T cell receptor beta chains from one sample in a study of blood T cell repertoires in COVID-19. Assay: immunoSEQ multiplex PCR; the TCRdb copy retains only in-frame clones and omits some. The table records 300,000 to 400,000 clones, 80% to 90% of them present only once. Sequencing was done on a sample of peripheral blood. These receptors all stem from a woman in her forties or fifties who had recovered from COVID-19. CDR3s include the opening cysteine and the closing phenylalanine or tryptophan.

>TRBJ1-2|TRBV7-9
CASSPTPSGTGSGYTF
>TRBJ2-1|TRBV6-6
CASSYFLGLADNEQFF
>TRBJ1-4|TRBV11-2
CASSRGGGGEKLFF
>TRBJ1-1|TRBV3-1/TRBV3-2
CASSHEGYTEAFF
>TRBJ2-7|TRBV27
CASSRTGAYEQYF
>TRBJ1-2|TRBV2
CASREWDTANYGYTF
>TRBJ1-2|TRBV11-2
CASSAGQTDGYTF
>TRBJ2-7|TRBV2
CASLLSYEQYF
>TRBJ2-3|TRBV13
CASSRSGIGDTQYF
>TRBJ2-5|TRBV5-1
CASRRTSGHQETQYF
>TRBJ2-7|TRBV5-1
CASSATSGQGTRQYF
>TRBJ1-2|TRBV4-3
CASSQDTDRVNGYTF
>TRBJ2-3|TRBV5-4
CASSPNRPGLESDTQYF
>TRBJ1-1|TRBV30
CAWNTPGQIISTEAFF
>TRBJ1-2|TRBV28
CASSSGDRSYGYTF
>TRBJ1-3|TRBV4-3
CASSPRTGGNTIYF
>TRBJ1-1|TRBV5-1
CASSLAQGSGTEAFF
>TRBJ2-7|TRBV11-2
CASNVAGDSYEQYF
>TRBJ2-7|TRBV6-5
CASRTGTGLYEQYF
>TRBJ2-7|TRBV19
CASSIETSGPNTAHYEQYF
>TRBJ1-5|TRBV6-4
CASSPEEGQPQHF
>TRBJ2-3|TRBV6-5
CASRVDRGRDTQYF
>TRBJ2-1|TRBV3-1/TRBV3-2
CASSQEAGGTVFEQFF
>TRBJ2-3|TRBV13
CASSVGQLTDTQYF
>TRBJ1-2|TRBV7-8
CASTSISGTGNGYTF
>TRBJ1-2|TRBV28
CATITPQGAVGGYTF
>TRBJ2-7|TRBV7-2
CASSFRDRGPYEQYF
>TRBJ2-1|TRBV7-2
CASNTVTGGEQFF
>TRBJ2-1|TRBV9
CASSPSPRGQYNEQFF
>TRBJ1-2|TRBV6-5
CASSRTVYYGYTF
>TRBJ1-1|TRBV18
CASSPPPGESTEAFF
>TRBJ1-2|TRBV12-3/TRBV12-4
CASSLGSPRGYF
>TRBJ2-5|TRBV2
CASSEEAGGGETQYF
>TRBJ2-5|TRBV11-3
CASSLTGGFGETQYF
>TRBJ2-1|TRBV19
CASSMAQGSYNEQFF
>TRBJ2-3|TRBV6-5
CASSRGSDTDTQYF
>TRBJ1-3|TRBV30
CAWSGSFLKYF
>TRBJ2-7|TRBV29-1
CSVGLAGEQYF
>TRBJ2-5|TRBV3-1/TRBV3-2
CASSQRLAGFQETQYF
>TRBJ1-1|TRBV27
CASSRPRDRTMNTEAFF
>TRBJ1-1|TRBV5-4
CASSPRNTEAFF
>TRBJ1-6|TRBV5-4
CASSLQGANNSPLHF
>TRBJ2-7|TRBV11-2
CASSEVAREQYF
>TRBJ2-5|TRBV15
CATSRDPQPQETQYF
>TRBJ2-3|TRBV6-5
CASTVTGGADTQYF
>TRBJ1-2|TRBV2
CASPTESYGYTF
>TRBJ1-3|TRBV18
CASSPLGDSGNTIYF
>TRBJ1-4|TRBV19
CASRRGQGAPLTNEKLFF
>TRBJ2-7|TRBV7-8
CASSSTSGNYEQYF
>TRBJ2-3|TRBV14
CASSQLRQATDTQYF
>TRBJ1-2|TRBV6-2/TRBV6-3
CASSYDGGPYGYTF
>TRBJ1-1|TRBV7-2
CASSLGGGWVNTEAFF
>TRBJ1-2|TRBV6-2/TRBV6-3
CASSSHDNYGYTF
>TRBJ2-3|TRBV30
CAWSPGGAGPDTQYF
>TRBJ1-2|TRBV3-1/TRBV3-2
CASSQGGTLSDYGYTF